This TCR beta chain was recovered during a study of identical twins. This clonotype was counted ten times or more. A universal primer site came from template switching; cDNA carried unique molecular identifiers. TCRdb re-analysed the 5' RACE reads in MiXCR, keeping a single row per CDR3 protein. The sample holds hundreds of thousands of distinct CDR3 sequences, roughly 7.1% seen once. Trimming removed 7 bases from V and 9 bases from J; junction bases left unmatched: 18. The CDR3 runs to 16 residues. Germline V gene data show CDR1 as ENHRY and CDR2 as SYGVKD. Separately, the same data were catalogued under a study of yellow fever vaccine responses in identical twins.

The gene calls are TRBV10-3 and TRBJ2-7; TRBD1 aligns across 10 bases. This sequence originates from a woman aged 18-29 years in good health. Specimen: PBMCs. In DNA form, the CDR3 reads TGTGCCATCACCGCGAGTCAGGGACAGGGGATAGAAGGGCAGTACTTC. It is translated as CAITASQGQGIEGQYF.